Below, 17 T cell receptor beta chains from the same sample are listed, as sequenced in a study of T-cell memory formation after mild COVID-19. TCRdb reanalysed the 5' RACE reads using MiXCR and keeps one entry per CDR3 protein. The sample records approximately 560,000 distinct CDR3 sequences, 17% being singletons. Sequencing was performed on PBMCs or a T cell subset sorted from them (not recorded which). The receptors were gathered from an adult woman who had mild COVID-19 (a few samples of this study predate the infection). Cell type and time point are not known.

The rearrangement joins TRBV6-5 to TRBJ2-1; tentative D call: TRBD1 (5 bases). The CDR3 has 12 amino acids. Germline values: CDR1 MNHEY, CDR2 SVGAGI. The germline V and J ends were trimmed by 4 bases and 8 bases, with 9 bases remaining between them. The CDR3 loop is CASSSQGDEQFF. CDR3 coding DNA: TGTGCCAGCAGTTCCCAAGGGGATGAGCAGTTCTTC.

This clonotype came up many times. This rearrangement joins TRBV7-9 to TRBJ2-1, with 8 bases lining up with TRBD1. The CDR3 runs 17 residues. The germline V gene encodes CDR1 SEHNR and CDR2 FQNEAQ (reference sequence). V lost 5 bases, J lost 1 base, and 10 bases stayed unmatched. CDR3 in amino acids: CASSRPKTGDSYNEQFF. In DNA, the CDR3 is TGTGCCAGCAGCCGGCCGAAGACAGGGGATTCCTACAATGAGCAGTTCTTC.

This chain links TRBV15 with TRBJ2-7; D uncertain. V was cut by 3 bases and J by 4 bases, with 10 bases left in between. Looked up from germline, CDR1 is LNHNV and CDR2 is YYDKDF (reference sequence). CDR3 size: 13 residues. The CDR3, as DNA: TGTGCCACCAGCAGGGGAATCAGATACGAGCAGTACTTC. Its protein product is CATSRGIRYEQYF.

The chain recombines TRBV19 with TRBJ1-5, with D possibly TRBD1 on 6 matching bases. Between the trimmed V and J ends, which lost 6 bases and 10 bases, there was a span of 16 bases. The germline V gene encodes CDR1 LNHDA and CDR2 SQIVND (reference sequence). CDR3 length: 13 amino acids. The DNA for the CDR3 is TGTGCCAGTAGCGAACAGGGCTTGGGACCCCAGCATTTT. Amino acids: CASSEQGLGPQHF.

J is TRBJ1-5 and V is TRBV14; no clear D gene. The CDR3 is 14 amino acids. V gave up 4 bases and J gave up 0 bases, with 7 bases separating them. Germline V gene lookup returns CDR1 SGHDN and CDR2 FVKESK. The CDR3 loop reads CASSRSNSNQPQHF. The CDR3 DNA is TGTGCCAGCAGCCGGTCGAATAGCAATCAGCCCCAGCATTTT.

The CDR3 reads CASSLASLAGGYGYTF. CDR3 DNA sequence: TGTGCCAGCAGCTTGGCCTCCCTGGCAGGGGGCTATGGCTACACCTTC. The gene calls are TRBV5-5 and TRBJ1-2; 7 bases fit TRBD1. Germline V gene sequence: CDR1 SGHKS, CDR2 YYEKEE (reference sequence). The CDR3 sequence is 16 residues long. V shed 0 bases and J 4 bases; nucleotides not matched to a gene: 9.

This sequence joins TRBV18 and TRBJ1-6; no clear D gene. Germline lookup yields CDR1 KGHSH and CDR2 LQKENI. CDR3 length: 14 residues. V lost 1 base and J 6 bases, leaving 7 bases between the germline ends. The CDR3 DNA reads as TGTGCCAGCTCACCACAGGGTAGTAATTCACCCCTCCACTTT. Amino acids: CASSPQGSNSPLHF.

This clonotype showed up just a few times. The V gene is TRBV5-6, the J gene TRBJ2-1; D is perhaps TRBD2 (5 bases). This CDR3 region has 17 residues. V shed 4 bases and J shed 8 bases, with 25 bases lying between them. CDR1 is SGHDT, CDR2 YYEEEE, per germline. In DNA form, the CDR3 reads TGTGCCAGCAGCCCAGGCCCCGGGCTAGAGCCCGGGGATGAGCAGTTCTTC. Its translation is CASSPGPGLEPGDEQFF.

There are a few counts of this clonotype. The chain carries TRBV7-9 and TRBJ1-2, with D possibly being TRBD1 (5 bases). CDR1 is SEHNR and CDR2 is FQNEAQ in the germline V gene (reference sequence). This CDR3 comprises 15 residues. Trimming pared 8 bases from V and 0 bases from J, leaving 16 bases between. The CDR3 reads CASGKDSRANYGYTF. CDR3 DNA: TGTGCCAGCGGCAAAGACAGCAGAGCTAACTATGGCTACACCTTC.

This clonotype was seen a handful of times. The chain recombines TRBV12-3 or TRBV12-4 with TRBJ2-5; D possibly corresponds to TRBD1 (5 bases). This CDR3 spans 15 amino acids. Trimming removed 6 bases at V and 1 base at J, with 15 bases between. The CDR3 region is CASSYRLPSQETQYF. The CDR3 bases are TGTGCCAGCAGCTACAGGCTTCCTTCCCAAGAGACCCAGTACTTC.

This clonotype appeared a few times. This chain joins TRBV7-3 and TRBJ1-6, with 9 positions matching TRBD1. This CDR3 region has 17 residues. The V and J ends lost 2 bases and 7 bases, in that order; junction bases with no gene match: 9. CDR1 and CDR2 (germline): SGHTA, FQGTGA. The CDR3 coding sequence is TGTGCCAGCAGCTTAGGTACAGGGGGCTCAGGAAATTCACCCCTCCACTTT. Translation: CASSLGTGGSGNSPLHF. The variable domain in full, with the rest retrieved from reference TRBV7-3 and TRBJ1-6, is GAGVSQTPSNKVTEKGKYVELRCDPISGHTALYWYRQSLGQGPEFLIYFQGTGAADDSGLPNDRFFAVRPEGSVSTLKIQRTERGDSAVYLCASSLGTGGSGNSPLHFGNGTRLTVT.

This clonotype was recorded a few times. The chain combines TRBV9 with TRBJ1-6, with a tentative D call TRBD1 (5 bases). V lost 1 base and J lost 6, with 8 bases in between. Looked up from germline, CDR1 is SGDLS and CDR2 is YYNGEE. The CDR3 consists of 14 residues. DNA of the CDR3: TGTGCCAGCAGCGTAAGAGACAGTAATTCACCCCTCCACTTT. Translating gives CASSVRDSNSPLHF. The variable domain in full, with the rest retrieved from reference TRBV9 and TRBJ1-6, is DSGVTQTPKHLITATGQRVTLRCSPRSGDLSVYWYQQSLDQGLQFLIQYYNGEERAKGNILERFSAQQFPDLHSELNLSSLELGDSALYFCASSVRDSNSPLHFGNGTRLTVT.

The chain couples TRBV7-9 to TRBJ1-2; possibly TRBD1 for D (6 bases). CDR3 length: 19 amino acids. The V and J ends lost 2 bases and 3 bases respectively, with 25 bases between them. From germline, CDR1 is SEHNR and CDR2 FQNEAQ (reference sequence). Here the CDR3 reads CASSLPLYQGWKSDYGYTF. The DNA for the CDR3 is TGTGCCAGCAGCTTACCCCTCTATCAGGGGTGGAAGTCGGACTATGGCTACACCTTC. The full variable domain, completed using reference TRBV7-9 and TRBJ1-2, is DTGVSQNPRHKITKRGQNVTFRCDPISEHNRLYWYRQTLGQGPEFLTYFQNEAQLEKSRLLSDRFSAERPKGSFSTLEIQRTEQGDSAMYLCASSLPLYQGWKSDYGYTFGSGTRLTVV.

The CDR3 DNA reads TGTGCCAGCAGCGATTCAGGGTACGAGCAGTACTTC. It translates to CASSDSGYEQYF. The chain joins TRBV9 to TRBJ2-7; D is possibly TRBD1 (5 bases). The germline V and J ends were trimmed by 3 bases and 4 bases, with 8 bases remaining between them. This CDR3 has 12 amino acids. Looked up from germline, CDR1 is SGDLS and CDR2 is YYNGEE.

This clonotype showed up just a few times. This chain links TRBV2 with TRBJ2-3; 8 bases map to TRBD2. V lost 6 bases to trimming and J lost 5 bases; unmatched junction nucleotides: 10. This CDR3 has 15 amino acids. Germline V CDR1 and CDR2: SNHLY, FYNNEI. The CDR3, as DNA: TGTGCCAGCAGCAAGTGGCGGGGGGCAAGAGATACGCAGTATTTT. As protein: CASSKWRGARDTQYF.

This clonotype was detected only a few times. The V call is TRBV12-3 or TRBV12-4, the J call TRBJ1-2; D is possibly TRBD1 (6 bases). The CDR3 is made up of 14 amino acids. V was trimmed by 8 bases and J by 4 bases, leaving 17 bases between them. CDR3 bases: TGTGCCAGCCAGAGTTGGGGGGCGGGCTATGGCTACACCTTC. Protein: CASQSWGAGYGYTF.

The chain joins TRBV9 to TRBJ2-1; 7 bases match TRBD2. The CDR3 is 13 residues long. CDR1 and CDR2 (germline): SGDLS, YYNGEE. V gave up 3 bases and J gave up 5 bases; unmatched junction bases: 2. Written as DNA, the CDR3 is TGTGCCAGCAGCGGGGACTACGACAATGAGCAGTTCTTC. Residues: CASSGDYDNEQFF.